The following is a T cell receptor beta chain sequence with its context. At one end, the junction sequence differs from germline, possibly due to a read error. Germline CDR1 reads MNHEY; CDR2 reads SVGAGI. This CDR3 has 15 residues. This sample is part of a study of blood T cell repertoires in COVID-19. Study-wide background: Researchers got acute and convalescent COVID-19 samples from the United States, Italy and Spain.

Authors' data handling: How many nucleated cells were present was estimated from reference gene primer amplification. Here immunoSEQ multiplex PCR was the method, and the copy in TCRdb shows in-frame clones only, minus some. That table furnishes V, J and clone size, whereas the DNA furnished D and trimming. The table lists around 250,000 clones, about 83% of them singletons. The TCR was taken from a man aged 40-55 years with active or convalescent COVID-19. The J gene is TRBJ2-5, the V gene TRBV6-5; TRBD2 is a possible D gene (6 bases). The material sequenced was peripheral blood. CDR3 protein: CASRRDGDSQKTQYF. The CDR3 DNA reads as TGTGCCAGCAGGAGGGACGGGGACTCCCAAAAGACCCAGTACTTC.